These 28 T cell receptor beta chains share one sample of origin, sequenced in a study of Graves' ophthalmopathy and Graves' hyperthyroidism. Transcripts of RNA were the source for amplifying TCR beta CDR3 regions. Scientists carried out first-round RT-PCR using HTBI primers and then a second-round multiplex PCR. TCRdb reanalysed the multiplex PCR reads using MiXCR and keeps one entry per CDR3 protein. Of over a million distinct CDR3 sequences in the sample, less than 45% were seen once. The sequencing sample was made of peripheral blood or thyroid tissue (not recorded which). The receptors shown here come from an adult man with Graves' hyperthyroidism.

The chain is built from TRBV6-5 and TRBJ1-1; D may be TRBD1 (6 bases). The CDR3 totals 13 residues. The germline V gene has CDR1 MNHEY and CDR2 SVGAGI. Between the trimmed V and J ends, which lost 2 bases and 7 bases, there was a span of 11 bases. CDR3 bases: TGTGCCAGCAGTTACGGTCAGGGGAATGAAGCTTTCTTT. Its protein product is CASSYGQGNEAFF.

This sequence joins TRBV15 and TRBJ1-3; D is unresolved. The CDR3 runs to 15 residues. Germline V gives CDR1 LNHNV, CDR2 YYDKDF (reference sequence). Trimming pared 1 base from V and 2 bases from J, leaving 9 bases between. The CDR3 protein is CATSRGQAPGNTIYF. The CDR3 nucleotides read TGTGCCACCAGCAGAGGCCAGGCTCCTGGAAACACCATATATTTT.

This clonotype was counted many times. The chain uses TRBV30 and TRBJ1-2; TRBD1 agrees at 9 bases. Looked up from germline, CDR1 is GTSNPN and CDR2 is SVGIG (reference sequence). The ends lost 5 bases at V and 10 bases at J; junction bases unmatched: 14. The CDR3 loop spans 14 amino acids. The chain's CDR3 is CAWVSHGQGIDYTF. The CDR3 DNA is TGTGCCTGGGTATCGCACGGACAGGGGATAGACTACACCTTC.

Many counts were recorded for this clonotype. The germline gene is not matched at one end of the junction; a read error may be the cause. The chain couples TRBV24-1 to TRBJ1-2, with D unresolved. There are 14 residues in the CDR3. Germline assignment: CDR1 KGHDR and CDR2 SFDVKD. CDR3 amino acids: CAISKGANNYGYTF. For the CDR3, the DNA is TGTGCCATCAGTAAGGGAGCAAACAACTATGGCTACACCTTC.

CDR3 protein: CSLGGGEQYF. The CDR3 nucleotides are TGCAGCTTGGGGGGGGGCGAGCAGTACTTC. J is TRBJ2-7 and V is TRBV29-1; 7 bases fit TRBD2. The trim removed 8 bases at V and 6 bases at J, leaving 4 bases unmatched. This CDR3 contains 10 residues. The germline CDR1 and CDR2 sequences are SQVTM and ANQGSEA.

This clonotype was seen repeatedly, ten times or more. This chain links TRBV28 with TRBJ1-6; no clear D. The CDR3 covers 12 residues. Trimming stripped 2 bases from V and 11 bases from J, with 7 bases between. Germline V CDR1 and CDR2: MDHEN, SYDVKM. The CDR3 DNA reads TGTGCCAGCAGTTTAAGCTCAGCACCCCTCCACTTT. This gives the protein CASSLSSAPLHF.

This clonotype was found a few times. The V and J genes are TRBV6-5 and TRBJ2-7; 8 bases map to TRBD1. Germline V gene lookup returns CDR1 MNHEY and CDR2 SVGAGI. The trim removed 5 bases at V and 0 bases at J, leaving 6 bases unmatched. CDR3 length: 15 residues. CDR3 in amino acids: CASSLRGPSSYEQYF. In nucleotides, the CDR3 is TGTGCCAGCAGTCTCAGGGGGCCGAGCTCCTACGAGCAGTACTTC.

This clonotype was recorded a few times. The rearrangement links TRBV9 to TRBJ1-2; D remains unclear. Trimming stripped 0 bases from V and 4 bases from J, with 4 bases between. The length of the CDR3 is 12 residues. CDR1 SGDLS and CDR2 YYNGEE come from the germline V gene. The CDR3 nucleotides read TGTGCCAGCAGCGTAGGGACCTATGGCTACACCTTC. It encodes CASSVGTYGYTF.

This clonotype has more than one count but fewer than ten. The V and J genes are TRBV20-1 and TRBJ1-5, with TRBD1 as a possible D gene (6 bases). The CDR3 contains 16 residues. Germline V gene data show CDR1 as DFQATT and CDR2 as SNEGSKA (reference sequence). V shed 0 bases and J shed 9 bases, with 21 bases lying between them. In DNA, the CDR3 is TGCAGTGCTAGAGATCCCGGGGGGGGGGGCTCAGCGCCCCAGCATTTT. It codes for CSARDPGGGGSAPQHF.

This clonotype has only a few counts. The chain combines TRBV6-5 with TRBJ2-2, with TRBD2 matching over 7 bases. CDR1 is MNHEY, CDR2 SVGAGI, per germline. The CDR3 runs to 14 residues. The junction had 4 bases not matched to a gene; V was cut back by 3 bases and J by 6 bases. The CDR3 DNA reads TGTGCCAGCAGTTATGGGGAGGGCTCCGGGGAGCTGTTTTTT. It encodes CASSYGEGSGELFF.

This clonotype was seen a few times. V gene TRBV12-3 or TRBV12-4 combines with J gene TRBJ1-1, with a tentative D call TRBD1 (6 bases). The V end was cut by 5 bases, the J end by 7 bases, with 8 bases between. CDR3 length: 11 amino acids. The CDR3 region has the DNA TGTGCCAGCAGTCCCAGGGGTGAAGCTTTCTTT. Protein product: CASSPRGEAFF.

This clonotype has at least ten counts. V is TRBV2 and J is TRBJ2-5, with 12 bases matching TRBD1. V was clipped by 6 bases and J by 5 bases; unmatched bases: 7. The germline gives CDR1 SNHLY, CDR2 FYNNEI. This CDR3 has 15 amino acids. The CDR3 coding sequence is TGTGCCAGCAGAGCCGGGACAGGGGGCCGGGAGACCCAGTACTTC. This gives the protein CASRAGTGGRETQYF.

The chain couples TRBV11-2 to TRBJ1-1; D not certain. From germline, CDR1 is SGHAT and CDR2 FQNNGV. V lost 7 bases, J lost 5 bases, and 8 bases lay in between. The CDR3 sequence is 11 residues long. DNA of the CDR3: TGTGCCAGCAAAGTGGGAACTGAAGCTTTCTTT. Its translation is CASKVGTEAFF.

The chain carries TRBV15 and TRBJ2-7; D unclear. CDR3 length equals 15 residues. Per the germline V gene, CDR1 is LNHNV and CDR2 is YYDKDF (reference sequence). Trimming stripped 3 bases from V and 0 bases from J, with 12 bases between. The CDR3 nucleotides read TGTGCCACCAGCAGCTTAGGGCCTAGCTCCTACGAGCAGTACTTC. It codes for CATSSLGPSSYEQYF.

The chain combines TRBV19 with TRBJ1-3, with D tentatively TRBD1 (6 bases). V lost 3 bases to trimming and J lost 4 bases, with 13 bases between them. The CDR3 consists of 15 residues. Per germline, CDR1 LNHDA and CDR2 SQIVND (reference sequence). The CDR3: CASSILDSLGNTIYF. DNA of the CDR3: TGTGCCAGTAGTATTTTGGACAGCCTAGGAAACACCATATATTTT.

There are a few counts of this clonotype. J is TRBJ2-7 and V is TRBV6-5; D is unclear. Germline lookup yields CDR1 MNHEY and CDR2 SVGAGI. V shed 6 bases and J shed 0 bases, with 12 bases lying between them. The CDR3 loop spans 14 amino acids. CDR3 protein: CASRETVFSYEQYF. For the CDR3, the DNA is TGTGCCAGCAGGGAAACAGTGTTCTCCTACGAGCAGTACTTC.

The chain joins TRBV4-2 to TRBJ2-5; maybe TRBD2 (7 bases). Germline V gives CDR1 LGHNA, CDR2 YNFKEQ. The V and J ends lost 0 bases and 2 bases respectively, with 16 bases between them. CDR3 length: 17 residues. CDR3 residues: CASSQELGASGQETQYF. Written as DNA, the CDR3 is TGTGCCAGCAGCCAAGAATTGGGGGCTAGCGGACAAGAGACCCAGTACTTC.

The rearrangement links TRBV5-1 to TRBJ1-1, with D perhaps matching TRBD1 (6 bases). The CDR3 length is 15 residues. CDR1 is SGHRS and CDR2 is YFSETQ in the germline V gene. V was trimmed by 4 bases and J by 1 base, leaving 14 bases between them. The CDR3 loop reads CASSRKTGPNTEAFF. The CDR3 DNA is TGCGCCAGCAGCCGAAAGACAGGCCCGAACACTGAAGCTTTCTTT.

This clonotype came up many times. The chain uses TRBV19 and TRBJ1-5, with TRBD1 matching over 8 bases. The CDR3 is 14 residues long. With 7 bases clipped from V and 3 bases from J, the junction kept 5 bases outside the gene matches. Germline V gene data show CDR1 as LNHDA and CDR2 as SQIVND (reference sequence). The CDR3 DNA reads as TGTGCCAGTACCACGGACAGGGTCAATCAGCCCCAGCATTTT. It translates to CASTTDRVNQPQHF.

This clonotype was observed a few times. The V and J genes are TRBV29-1 and TRBJ2-2, with 7 bases lining up with TRBD2. The CDR3 totals 14 residues. The germline gives CDR1 SQVTM, CDR2 ANQGSEA. V dropped 8 bases and J dropped 4; count of bases not matched to a gene: 10. CDR3: CSSLGGSGTGELFF. The CDR3 DNA reads as TGCAGCAGCCTCGGCGGGAGTGGCACCGGGGAGCTGTTTTTT.

This clonotype has ten or more counts. J is TRBJ2-7 and V is TRBV2; D may correspond to TRBD1 or TRBD2 (7 bases each). This CDR3 has 15 residues. V was cut by 2 bases and J by 6 bases, with 17 bases left in between. Germline-derived CDR1 and CDR2 are SNHLY and FYNNEI. As DNA, the CDR3 is TGTGCCAGCAGTGAAAGCTGGGGAGGGGGCGGCGAGCAGTACTTC. It codes for CASSESWGGGGEQYF. Filled out from reference TRBV2 and TRBJ2-7, the complete variable domain reads EPEVTQTPSHQVTQMGQEVILRCVPISNHLYFYWYRQILGQKVEFLVSFYNNEISEKSEIFDDQFSVERPDGSNFTLKIRSTKLEDSAMYFCASSESWGGGGEQYFGPGTRLTVT.

This clonotype was counted ten times or more. The rearrangement links TRBV12-3 or TRBV12-4 to TRBJ1-5; 7 bases align to TRBD1. V lost 7 bases and J lost 5; bases outside the gene matches: 5. The CDR3 has 13 residues. DNA of the CDR3: TGTGCCAGCACCGAGGGGGCACATCAGCCCCAGCATTTT. As protein: CASTEGAHQPQHF.

For this clonotype: In this CDR3 the conserved last residue, phenylalanine or tryptophan, is missing, so a read error is likely. The gene calls are TRBV25-1 and TRBJ2-5; 7 positions match TRBD2. This CDR3 contains 13 residues. The germline V gene has CDR1 MGHDK and CDR2 SYGVNS. V dropped 7 bases and J dropped 2; count of bases not matched to a gene: 4. CDR3 sequence (DNA): TGTGCCAGCACGGTCGGGGGGCAAGAGACCCAGTACTCC. This sequence encodes CASTVGGQETQYS.

The chain joins TRBV29-1 to TRBJ1-1; weak D call: TRBD1 (6 bases). Germline V CDR1 and CDR2: SQVTM, ANQGSEA. V lost 8 bases and J 6 bases, leaving 16 bases between the germline ends. This CDR3 region has 12 residues. The DNA of the CDR3 is TGCAGCTCCCAAGGGGGGAAGGCTGAAGCTTTCTTT. Translating gives CSSQGGKAEAFF.

This clonotype showed up many times. V is TRBV7-2 and J is TRBJ2-7; the match to TRBD1 covers 10 bases. Germline trimming cut 6 bases from V and 3 bases from J; bases unmatched to any gene: 8. This CDR3 is built from 15 residues. Germline values: CDR1 SGHTA, CDR2 FQGNSA. CDR3 region: CASRTGQGSVYEQYF. Written as DNA, the CDR3 is TGTGCCAGCAGAACGGGACAGGGGTCTGTCTACGAGCAGTACTTC. Full variable domain (outside the CDR3, taken from reference TRBV7-2 and TRBJ2-7): GAGVSQSPSNKVTEKGKDVELRCDPISGHTALYWYRQSLGQGLEFLIYFQGNSAPDKSGLPSDRFSAERTGGSVSTLTIQRTQQEDSAVYLCASRTGQGSVYEQYFGPGTRLTVT.

This clonotype was observed at least ten times. The CDR3 sequence is CATSRDTGGYTF. CDR3 nucleotide sequence: TGTGCCACCAGCAGAGATACGGGGGGCTACACCTTC. The V and J genes are TRBV15 and TRBJ1-2; D is undetermined. Germline CDR1 and CDR2: LNHNV and YYDKDF (reference sequence). With 0 bases removed from V and 8 bases from J, the gap between germline ends came to 7 bases. The CDR3 has 12 amino acids.

The chain links TRBV7-2 to TRBJ1-5, with 9 nucleotides matching TRBD1. Germline V lookup: CDR1 SGHTA, CDR2 FQGNSA. This CDR3 spans 15 amino acids. The CDR3 spells CARAPGTGRYQPQHF. DNA for the CDR3: TGTGCTAGAGCTCCGGGGACAGGGAGATATCAGCCCCAGCATTTT.

In this sample, this clonotype turned up many times. The CDR3 sequence is CATSEPLIGTGELFF. The CDR3 nucleotides are TGTGCCACCAGTGAACCCCTCATTGGGACCGGGGAGCTGTTTTTT. The V gene is TRBV24-1, the J gene TRBJ2-2; D gene ambiguous. Trimming stripped 4 bases from V and 5 bases from J, with 13 bases between. This CDR3 is 15 amino acids long. Germline CDR1 and CDR2: KGHDR and SFDVKD.